This T cell receptor (beta chain) came from a study of shared clonotypes between healthy human individuals. Study observations and caveats: Shared clonotypes: approximately 5% naive CD4, roughly 3.5% naive CD8, around 2.2% memory CD4, under 0.45% memory CD8.

The run depth of the assay was deep. TCRdb's table, derived via immunoSEQ multiplex PCR, lists solely in-frame clones and lacks some. The sample shows about 2 million clones, about 95% of them seen only once. To note about this clone: Its antigen is undetermined. The same CDR3 arises from other DNA sequences in this sample as well.

Germline V gives CDR1 SGHTA, CDR2 FQGTGA. The CDR3 has 13 residues. The germline V and J ends were trimmed by 1 base and 2 bases, with 5 bases remaining between them. Naive CD8 cells were CD45RO-negative, positively selected for CCR7, excluding terminally differentiated effector memory CD45RA+ cells. The sequencing sample was made of naive CD8+ T cells sorted from blood. This rearrangement joins TRBV7-3 to TRBJ1-1; unclear D gene. The sequence was collected from a man younger than 35 in good health. The CDR3 loop is CASSLNSNTEAFF. The CDR3 DNA reads as TGTGCCAGCAGCTTAAACAGCAACACTGAAGCTTTCTTT.